The 20 T cell receptor beta chains below were found in one sample sequenced in a study of blood T cell repertoires in COVID-19. The data were produced by immunoSEQ multiplex PCR, yet TCRdb's version contains in-frame clones alone and is incomplete. This table has approximately 300,000 clones, over 80% appearing once. Material for sequencing was peripheral blood. The origin of the receptors is a woman aged 40 to 50 with acute or convalescent COVID-19.

CDR3 coding DNA: TGTGCCAGCAGTTTACGGGACACCGGGGAGCTGTTTTTT. Translation gives CASSLRDTGELFF. The chain links TRBV12-3 or TRBV12-4 to TRBJ2-2; D not resolved. Trimming removed 2 bases at V and 3 bases at J, with 4 bases between. The CDR3 runs to 13 residues.

The rearrangement uses TRBV6-7 and TRBJ2-1; TRBD2 agrees at 9 bases. TRBV6-7 is identified as an open reading frame with a role that is uncertain. V lost 4 bases to trimming and J lost 1 base; unmatched junction nucleotides: 8. The length of the CDR3 is 17 residues. The CDR3 loop is CASSSLRLAASYNEQFF. The CDR3 bases are TGTGCCAGCAGTTCCCTCAGACTAGCGGCTTCCTACAATGAGCAGTTCTTC.

This chain uses TRBV28 with TRBJ1-6; 10 positions agree with TRBD1. The CDR3 is 15 amino acids. Germline CDR1 and CDR2: MDHEN and SYDVKM. The V and J ends lost 3 bases and 7 bases, in that order; junction bases with no gene match: 3. The CDR3 region is CASSFPDRGNSPLHF. Here the CDR3 DNA reads TGTGCCAGCAGTTTTCCGGACAGGGGGAATTCACCCCTCCACTTT.

The table lists this clone with a count of one. Written as DNA, the CDR3 is TGTGCCAGCAGGAGTTTGAGGGGAGGGACACTGTTTTTT. Protein: CASRSLRGGTLFF. The chain links TRBV11-2 to TRBJ1-4; D is possibly TRBD1 (5 bases). Trimming shortened V by 6 bases and J by 13 bases, and 18 bases separated the two germline ends. Germline CDR1 reads SGHAT; CDR2 reads FQNNGV. This CDR3 spans 13 amino acids.

This clone was picked up many times. V usage is TRBV5-1 and J usage is TRBJ1-4; 8 nucleotides align to TRBD1. The V gene's germline CDR1 is SGHRS and CDR2 YFSETQ. Losses at the gene ends were 3 bases for V and 0 bases for J; bases not matched to a gene: 10. The CDR3 is made up of 18 amino acids. In nucleotides, the CDR3 is TGCGCCAGCAGCTCCCAACCAGGGGGCGGGGCAACTAATGAAAAACTGTTTTTT. This sequence encodes CASSSQPGGGATNEKLFF.

This rearrangement joins TRBV6-6 to TRBJ1-2; D gene uncertain. This CDR3 spans 15 amino acids. CDR1 is MNHNY and CDR2 is SVGAGI in the germline V gene (reference sequence). Trimming pared 5 bases from V and 4 bases from J, leaving 17 bases between. The chain's CDR3 is CASSTTRRVRYGYTF. DNA of the CDR3: TGTGCCAGCAGTACGACAAGGAGGGTGCGCTATGGCTACACCTTC.

The genes are TRBV7-9 and TRBJ2-3; TRBD1 aligns across 8 bases. CDR1 is SEHNR and CDR2 is FQNEAQ in the germline V gene (reference sequence). J gave up 4 bases and V 1 base, and 4 bases lay outside the gene matches. The CDR3 extends over 15 amino acids. The DNA for the CDR3 is TGTGCCAGCAGCTTAGGGGACAGGACTTCAGATACGCAGTATTTT. Its protein product is CASSLGDRTSDTQYF.

This chain joins TRBV27 and TRBJ1-1; 7 nucleotides align to TRBD1. CDR3 size: 15 residues. Trimming cost V 6 bases and J 0 bases; bases outside gene matches: 7. CDR1 and CDR2 from the germline V gene are MNHEY and SMNVEV (reference sequence). CDR3: CASSPRGNMNTEAFF. The CDR3 bases are TGTGCCAGCAGCCCCAGGGGGAACATGAACACTGAAGCTTTCTTT.

The sample holds one count of this clone. The J gene is TRBJ1-2, the V gene TRBV14; D is undetermined. This CDR3 is 13 amino acids long. Trimming stripped 0 bases from V and 8 bases from J, with 10 bases between. Germline V gene lookup returns CDR1 SGHDN and CDR2 FVKESK. CDR3 in amino acids: CASSQDWTLGYTF. The CDR3, as DNA: TGTGCCAGCAGCCAAGATTGGACTTTGGGCTACACCTTC.

The chain uses TRBV7-2 and TRBJ1-4, with unresolved D. CDR1 and CDR2 from the germline V gene are SGHTA and FQGNSA. Trimming took off 0 bases at V and 7 bases at J, with 6 bases between the two ends. This CDR3 is 13 amino acids long. CDR3 residues: CASSLATREKLFF. CDR3 nucleotides: TGTGCCAGCAGCTTAGCAACGCGTGAAAAACTGTTTTTT.

V usage is TRBV28 and J usage is TRBJ2-3, with TRBD2 matching 15 bases. V lost 5 bases to trimming and J lost 1 base; unmatched junction nucleotides: 10. The CDR3 length is 19 residues. Germline V gene sequence: CDR1 MDHEN, CDR2 SYDVKM. CDR3 sequence (DNA): TGTGCCAGCAGTGTGGCCGGACTAGCGGGGGGGCTTGGCACAGATACGCAGTATTTT. Its translation: CASSVAGLAGGLGTDTQYF. The full variable domain, its missing parts supplied by reference TRBV28 and TRBJ2-3, is DVKVTQSSRYLVKRTGEKVFLECVQDMDHENMFWYRQDPGLGLRLIYFSYDVKMKEKGDIPEGYSVSREKKERFSLILESASTNQTSMYLCASSVAGLAGGLGTDTQYFGPGTRLTVL.

The CDR3 loop reads CASSVIPGGNSPLHF. CDR3 bases: TGTGCCAGCAGCGTGATACCGGGAGGTAATTCACCCCTCCACTTT. The gene calls are TRBV9 and TRBJ1-6; D remains ambiguous. V lost 2 bases and J lost 6, with 12 bases in between. Germline values: CDR1 SGDLS, CDR2 YYNGEE. CDR3 length equals 15 residues.

The CDR3 loop reads CATSGRQDYEQYV. CDR3 nucleotide sequence: TGTGCCACCAGTGGCCGTCAGGACTACGAGCAGTACGTC. The rearrangement joins TRBV24-1 to TRBJ2-7; D is unclear. The CDR3 length is 13 residues. CDR1 is KGHDR and CDR2 is SFDVKD in the germline V gene. V lost 5 bases to trimming and J lost 3 bases, with 10 bases between them.

The chain combines TRBV6-5 with TRBJ2-2, with D possibly being TRBD1 (6 bases). The V gene's germline CDR1 is MNHEY and CDR2 SVGAGI. Between the trimmed V and J ends, which lost 5 bases and 8 bases, there was a span of 6 bases. CDR3 length equals 11 residues. The CDR3 DNA reads TGTGCCAGCAGTAGGGGGGGGGAGCTGTTTTTT. Translation gives CASSRGGELFF.

The CDR3 loop reads CASKQTGVTEAFF. DNA for the CDR3: TGTGCCAGCAAACAAACAGGGGTCACTGAAGCTTTCTTT. This chain connects TRBV2 to TRBJ1-1; TRBD1 agrees at 7 bases. This CDR3 is built from 13 residues. In germline, CDR1 is SNHLY, CDR2 FYNNEI. V shed 7 bases and J 4 bases; nucleotides not matched to a gene: 6.

Written as DNA, the CDR3 is TGTGCCACCAGTCCTGCCACGCTAAAAGGAGGGGATGAGCAGTTCTTC. Translating it yields CATSPATLKGGDEQFF. This rearrangement joins TRBV24-1 to TRBJ2-1; D is possibly TRBD2 (6 bases). Germline V gene data show CDR1 as KGHDR and CDR2 as SFDVKD. CDR3 size: 16 residues. Trimming stripped 6 bases from V and 8 bases from J, with 22 bases between.

The chain recombines TRBV29-1 with TRBJ1-2; possible D gene TRBD1, 6 bases. The length of the CDR3 is 15 residues. Germline V gene lookup returns CDR1 SQVTM and CDR2 ANQGSEA. The V gene lost 1 base and the J gene lost 5 bases, with 17 bases spanning the gap. CDR3 sequence (DNA): TGCAGCGTTGAAGCCGTGACCGCCAGGGGATATGGCTACACCTTC. The encoded protein is CSVEAVTARGYGYTF.

The chain employs TRBV7-9 and TRBJ1-4; D unclear. Looked up from germline, CDR1 is SEHNR and CDR2 is FQNEAQ (reference sequence). The CDR3 is 16 amino acids. V was pared by 0 bases and J by 0 bases, with 8 bases between. The chain's CDR3 is CASSLAAATTNEKLFF. CDR3 DNA sequence: TGTGCCAGCAGCTTAGCCGCAGCGACAACTAATGAAAAACTGTTTTTT.

The V and J genes are TRBV7-9 and TRBJ2-3, with a weak D call TRBD2 (5 bases). Trimming shortened V by 1 base and J by 6 bases, and 20 bases separated the two germline ends. CDR3 length equals 17 residues. Germline V gene sequence: CDR1 SEHNR, CDR2 FQNEAQ (reference sequence). CDR3 DNA sequence: TGTGCCAGCAGCTTAGTACTACTAGTCGACAACCCCGATACGCAGTATTTT. This sequence encodes CASSLVLLVDNPDTQYF.

The chain recombines TRBV19 with TRBJ1-1; 7 bases are a match to TRBD1. V lost 3 bases to trimming and J lost 5 bases; unmatched junction nucleotides: 6. Germline V gene lookup returns CDR1 LNHDA and CDR2 SQIVND (reference sequence). The CDR3 has 14 amino acids. CDR3 DNA sequence: TGTGCCAGTAGTATCCAGGGGGAATGGACTGAAGCTTTCTTT. Protein product: CASSIQGEWTEAFF.